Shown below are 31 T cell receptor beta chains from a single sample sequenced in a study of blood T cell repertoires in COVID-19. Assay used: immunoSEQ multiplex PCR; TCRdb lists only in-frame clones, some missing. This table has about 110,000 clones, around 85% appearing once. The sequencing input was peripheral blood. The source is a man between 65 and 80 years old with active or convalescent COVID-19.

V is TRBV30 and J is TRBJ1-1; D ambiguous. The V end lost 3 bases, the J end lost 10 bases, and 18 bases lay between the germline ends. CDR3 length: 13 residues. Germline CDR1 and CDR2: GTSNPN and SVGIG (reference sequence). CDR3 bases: TGTGCCTGGAGCCGGCCGCCAGCGGAGGTAGCTTTCTTT. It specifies CAWSRPPAEVAFF.

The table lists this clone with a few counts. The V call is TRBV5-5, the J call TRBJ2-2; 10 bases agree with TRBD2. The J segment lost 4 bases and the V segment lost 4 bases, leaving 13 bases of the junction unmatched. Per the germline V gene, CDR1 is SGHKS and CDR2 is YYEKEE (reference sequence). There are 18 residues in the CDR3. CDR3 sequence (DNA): TGTGCCAGCAGCCCCCGATTAGCGGGGGGCCGTGGCACCGGGGAGCTGTTTTTT. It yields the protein CASSPRLAGGRGTGELFF. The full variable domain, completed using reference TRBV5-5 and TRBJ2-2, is DAGVTQSPTHLIKTRGQQVTLRCSPISGHKSVSWYQQVLGQGPQFIFQYYEKEERGRGNFPDRFSARQFPNYSSELNVNALLLGDSALYLCASSPRLAGGRGTGELFFGEGSRLTVL.

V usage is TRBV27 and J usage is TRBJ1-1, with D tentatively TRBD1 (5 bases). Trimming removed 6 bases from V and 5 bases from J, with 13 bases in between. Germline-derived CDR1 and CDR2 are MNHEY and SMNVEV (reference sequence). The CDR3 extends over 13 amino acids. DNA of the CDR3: TGTGCCAGCAGAGATTCCCAGGGAACTGAAGCTTTCTTT. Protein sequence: CASRDSQGTEAFF.

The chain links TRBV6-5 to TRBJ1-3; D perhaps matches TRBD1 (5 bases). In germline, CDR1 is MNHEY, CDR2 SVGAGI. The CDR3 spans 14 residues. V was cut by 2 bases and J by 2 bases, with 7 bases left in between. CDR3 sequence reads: CASSYGGTGNTIYF. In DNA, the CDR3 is TGTGCCAGCAGTTACGGGGGGACTGGAAACACCATATATTTT.

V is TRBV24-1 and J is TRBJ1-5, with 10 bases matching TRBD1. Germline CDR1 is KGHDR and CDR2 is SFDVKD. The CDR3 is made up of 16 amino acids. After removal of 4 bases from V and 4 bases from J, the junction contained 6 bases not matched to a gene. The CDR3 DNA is TGTGCCACCAGTGAACACGGACAGGGGGGTAATCAGCCCCAGCATTTT. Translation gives CATSEHGQGGNQPQHF.

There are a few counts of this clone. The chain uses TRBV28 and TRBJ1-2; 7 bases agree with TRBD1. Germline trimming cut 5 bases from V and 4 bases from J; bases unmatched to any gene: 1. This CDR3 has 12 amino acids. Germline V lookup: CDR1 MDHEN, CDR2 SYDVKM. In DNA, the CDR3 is TGTGCCAGCAGTCGGGACAGCTATGGCTACACCTTC. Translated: CASSRDSYGYTF.

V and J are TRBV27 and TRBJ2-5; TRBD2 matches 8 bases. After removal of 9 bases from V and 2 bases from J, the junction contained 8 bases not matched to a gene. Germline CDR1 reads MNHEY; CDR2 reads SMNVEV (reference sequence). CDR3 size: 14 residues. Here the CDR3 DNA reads TGTGCCAGTGGAAGCGGGGGCGGGCAAGAGACCCAGTACTTC. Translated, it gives CASGSGGGQETQYF.

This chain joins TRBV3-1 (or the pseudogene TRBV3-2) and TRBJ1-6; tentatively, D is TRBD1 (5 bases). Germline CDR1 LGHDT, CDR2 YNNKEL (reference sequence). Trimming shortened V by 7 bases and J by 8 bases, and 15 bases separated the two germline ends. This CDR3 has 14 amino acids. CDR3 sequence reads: CASTQAGYDSPLHF. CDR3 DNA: TGTGCCAGCACCCAGGCAGGGTACGATTCACCCCTCCACTTT.

CDR3 DNA: TGTGCCAGCAGCTCCGACAGGGGGGTTAGCACAGATACGCAGTATTTT. Its protein is CASSSDRGVSTDTQYF. The V and J genes are TRBV7-9 and TRBJ2-3; 9 bases line up with TRBD1. The CDR3 has 16 amino acids. V trimming: 4 bases; J trimming: 0 bases; junction bases outside the gene matches: 5. Germline V CDR1 and CDR2: SEHNR, FQNEAQ (reference sequence).

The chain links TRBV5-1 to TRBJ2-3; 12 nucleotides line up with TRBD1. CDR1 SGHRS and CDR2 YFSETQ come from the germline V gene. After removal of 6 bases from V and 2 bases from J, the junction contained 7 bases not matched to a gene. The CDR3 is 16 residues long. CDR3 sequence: CASTPRGQGATDTQYF. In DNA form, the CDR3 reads TGCGCCAGCACCCCTCGGGGACAGGGGGCCACAGATACGCAGTATTTT.

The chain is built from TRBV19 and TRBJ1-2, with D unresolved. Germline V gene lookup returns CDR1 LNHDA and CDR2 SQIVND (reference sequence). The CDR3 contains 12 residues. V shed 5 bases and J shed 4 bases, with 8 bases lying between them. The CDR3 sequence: CASSLQSYGYTF. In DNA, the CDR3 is TGTGCCAGTAGTCTACAGAGCTATGGCTACACCTTC.

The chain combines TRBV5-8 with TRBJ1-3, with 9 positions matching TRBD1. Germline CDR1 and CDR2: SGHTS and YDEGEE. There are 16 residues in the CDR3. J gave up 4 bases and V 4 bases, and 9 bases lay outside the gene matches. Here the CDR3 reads CASSTTTGGFGNTIYF. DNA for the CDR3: TGTGCCAGCAGCACAACGACAGGGGGGTTCGGAAACACCATATATTTT.

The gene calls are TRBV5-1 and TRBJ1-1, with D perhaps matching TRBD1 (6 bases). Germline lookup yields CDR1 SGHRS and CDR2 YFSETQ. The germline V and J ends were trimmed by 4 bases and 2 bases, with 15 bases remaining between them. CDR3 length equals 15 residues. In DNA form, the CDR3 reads TGCGCCAGCAGCCCCACTGGGACATTTAACACTGAAGCTTTCTTT. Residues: CASSPTGTFNTEAFF. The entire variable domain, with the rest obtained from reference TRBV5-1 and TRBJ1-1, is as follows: KAGVTQTPRYLIKTRGQQVTLSCSPISGHRSVSWYQQTPGQGLQFLFEYFSETQRNKGNFPGRFSGRQFSNSRSEMNVSTLELGDSALYLCASSPTGTFNTEAFFGQGTRLTVV.

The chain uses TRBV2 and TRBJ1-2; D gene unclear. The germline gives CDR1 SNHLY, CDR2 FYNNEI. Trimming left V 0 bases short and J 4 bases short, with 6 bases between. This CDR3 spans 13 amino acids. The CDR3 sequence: CASSEAERYGYTF. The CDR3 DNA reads TGTGCCAGCAGTGAAGCGGAGCGCTATGGCTACACCTTC.

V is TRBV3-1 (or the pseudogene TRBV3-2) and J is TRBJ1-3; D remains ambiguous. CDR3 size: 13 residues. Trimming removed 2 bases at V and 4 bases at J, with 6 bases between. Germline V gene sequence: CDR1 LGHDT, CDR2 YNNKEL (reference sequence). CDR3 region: CASSQFTGNTIYF. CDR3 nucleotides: TGTGCCAGCAGCCAATTTACAGGAAACACCATATATTTT.

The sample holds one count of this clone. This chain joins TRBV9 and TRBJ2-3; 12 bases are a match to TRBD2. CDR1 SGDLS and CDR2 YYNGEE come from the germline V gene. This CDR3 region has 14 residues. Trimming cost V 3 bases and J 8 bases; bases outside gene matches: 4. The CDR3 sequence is CASSGTSGVGTQYF. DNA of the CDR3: TGTGCCAGCAGCGGGACTAGCGGGGTTGGTACGCAGTATTTT.

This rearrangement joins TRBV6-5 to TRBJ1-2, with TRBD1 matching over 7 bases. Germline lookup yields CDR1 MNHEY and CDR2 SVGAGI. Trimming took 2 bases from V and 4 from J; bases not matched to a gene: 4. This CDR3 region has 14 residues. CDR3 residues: CASSYTGDFYGYTF. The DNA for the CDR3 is TGTGCCAGCAGTTACACAGGGGATTTCTATGGCTACACCTTC.

The CDR3 DNA follows: TGTGCCAGCAGCCAAGTTACAGGCGTGTGGGTCGGCTACACCTTC. Amino acid sequence: CASSQVTGVWVGYTF. This sequence joins TRBV3-1 (or the pseudogene TRBV3-2) and TRBJ1-2, with D tentatively TRBD1 (5 bases). Germline CDR1 LGHDT, CDR2 YNNKEL (reference sequence). This CDR3 comprises 15 residues. V was cut by 1 base and J by 8 bases, with 17 bases left in between.

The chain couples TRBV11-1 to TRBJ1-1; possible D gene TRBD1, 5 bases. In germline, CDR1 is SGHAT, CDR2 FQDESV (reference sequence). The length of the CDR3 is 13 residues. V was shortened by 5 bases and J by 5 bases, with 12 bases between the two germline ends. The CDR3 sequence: CASSPPGGTEAFF. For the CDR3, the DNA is TGTGCCAGCAGCCCCCCGGGGGGAACTGAAGCTTTCTTT.

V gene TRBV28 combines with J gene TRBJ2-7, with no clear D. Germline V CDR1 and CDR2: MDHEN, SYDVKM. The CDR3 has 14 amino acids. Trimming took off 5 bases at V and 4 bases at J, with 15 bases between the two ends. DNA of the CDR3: TGTGCCAGCAGTCCGCCCGCAGGCGCGTACGAGCAGTACTTC. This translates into CASSPPAGAYEQYF.

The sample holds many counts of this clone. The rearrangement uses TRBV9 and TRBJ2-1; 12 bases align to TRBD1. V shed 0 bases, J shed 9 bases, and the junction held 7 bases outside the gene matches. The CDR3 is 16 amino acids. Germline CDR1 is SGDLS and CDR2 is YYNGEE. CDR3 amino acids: CASSVAGQGAGSEQFF. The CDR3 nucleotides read TGTGCCAGCAGCGTAGCGGGACAGGGGGCGGGGAGTGAGCAGTTCTTC.

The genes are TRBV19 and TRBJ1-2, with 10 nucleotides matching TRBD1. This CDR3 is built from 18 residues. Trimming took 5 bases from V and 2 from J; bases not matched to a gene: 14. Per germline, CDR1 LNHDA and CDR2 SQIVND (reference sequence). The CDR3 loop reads CASSSRPGQGRPNYGYTF. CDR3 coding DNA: TGTGCCAGTAGTTCCAGGCCGGGACAGGGGCGCCCCAACTATGGCTACACCTTC.

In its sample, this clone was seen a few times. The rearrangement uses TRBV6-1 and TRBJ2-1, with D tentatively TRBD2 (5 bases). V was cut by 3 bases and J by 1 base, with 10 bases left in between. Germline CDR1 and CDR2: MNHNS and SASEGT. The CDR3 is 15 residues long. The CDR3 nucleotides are TGTGCCAGCAGTGATACTAGTTTTTCCTACAATGAGCAGTTCTTC. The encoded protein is CASSDTSFSYNEQFF.

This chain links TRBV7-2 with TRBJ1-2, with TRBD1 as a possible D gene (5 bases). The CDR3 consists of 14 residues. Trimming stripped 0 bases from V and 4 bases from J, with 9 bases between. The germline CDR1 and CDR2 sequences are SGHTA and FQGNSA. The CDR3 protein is CASSLAVRVYGYTF. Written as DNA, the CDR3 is TGTGCCAGCAGCTTAGCTGTCAGGGTCTATGGCTACACCTTC.

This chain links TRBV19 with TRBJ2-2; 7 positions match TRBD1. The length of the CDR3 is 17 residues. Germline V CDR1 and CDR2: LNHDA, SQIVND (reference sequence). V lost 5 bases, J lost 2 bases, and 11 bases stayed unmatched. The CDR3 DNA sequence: TGTGCCAGTAGTCCCCCTCGGACAGGAGCTAACACCGGGGAGCTGTTTTTT. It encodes CASSPPRTGANTGELFF.

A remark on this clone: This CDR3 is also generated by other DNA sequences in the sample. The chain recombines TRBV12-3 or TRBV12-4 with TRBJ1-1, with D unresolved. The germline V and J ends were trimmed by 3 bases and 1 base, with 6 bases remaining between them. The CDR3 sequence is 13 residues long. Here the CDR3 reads CASSLVGNTEAFF. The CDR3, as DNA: TGTGCCAGCAGTTTGGTCGGGAACACTGAAGCTTTCTTT.

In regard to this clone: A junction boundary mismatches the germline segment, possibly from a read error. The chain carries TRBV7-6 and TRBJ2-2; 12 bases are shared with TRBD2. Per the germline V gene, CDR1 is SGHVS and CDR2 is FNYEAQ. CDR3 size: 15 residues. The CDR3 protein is CASSLAGGPSGELFF. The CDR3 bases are TGTGCCAGCAGCCTAGCGGGAGGGCCTTCCGGGGAGCTGTTTTTT.

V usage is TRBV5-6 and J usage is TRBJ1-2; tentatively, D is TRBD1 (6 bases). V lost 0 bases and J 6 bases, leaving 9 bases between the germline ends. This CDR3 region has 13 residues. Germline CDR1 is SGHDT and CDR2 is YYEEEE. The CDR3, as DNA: TGTGCCAGCAGCTTGGGGGGGCTCGATGGCTACACCTTC. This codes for CASSLGGLDGYTF.

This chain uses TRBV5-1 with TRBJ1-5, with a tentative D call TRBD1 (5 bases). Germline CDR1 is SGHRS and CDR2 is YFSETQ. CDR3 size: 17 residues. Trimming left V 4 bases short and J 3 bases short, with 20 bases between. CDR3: CASSLGPTGPDNQPQHF. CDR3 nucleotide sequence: TGCGCCAGCAGCCTCGGTCCCACAGGTCCAGACAATCAGCCCCAGCATTTT. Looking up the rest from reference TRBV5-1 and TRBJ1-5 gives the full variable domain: KAGVTQTPRYLIKTRGQQVTLSCSPISGHRSVSWYQQTPGQGLQFLFEYFSETQRNKGNFPGRFSGRQFSNSRSEMNVSTLELGDSALYLCASSLGPTGPDNQPQHFGDGTRLSIL.

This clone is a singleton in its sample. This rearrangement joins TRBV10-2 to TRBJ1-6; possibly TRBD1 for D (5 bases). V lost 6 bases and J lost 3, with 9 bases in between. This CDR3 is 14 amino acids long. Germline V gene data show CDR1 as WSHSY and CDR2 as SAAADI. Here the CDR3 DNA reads TGCGCCAGCAGGGAAACAGGCTATAATTCACCCCTCCACTTT. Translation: CASRETGYNSPLHF.

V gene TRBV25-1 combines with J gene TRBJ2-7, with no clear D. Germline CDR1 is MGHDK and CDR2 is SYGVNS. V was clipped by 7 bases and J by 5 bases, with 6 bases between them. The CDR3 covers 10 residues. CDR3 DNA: TGTGCCAGCATGCAGAACGAGCAGTACTTC. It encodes CASMQNEQYF.